A single sample is the source of the 9 T cell receptor beta chains below, sequenced in a study of metastatic and nonmetastatic thyroid tumors (dated by TCRdb to about 2020). Library generation was performed with PCR. This sample was sequenced with an Illumina HiSeq 4000. The public reads were run again by TCRdb, first through fastp at Q25 and then through MiXCR, and only productive beta chains were kept. The sample table lists more than 90,000 clones, 12% of them with a count of one. Together, the top ten hold about 11% of the sample. No treatment had been received by any patient before thyroid surgery. The specimen was blood. These receptors originate from a female donor with papillary thyroid cancer or a benign thyroid nodule (not recorded which). Some clones in this sample may be carry-over from other donors' samples.

The V gene is TRBV11-2, the J gene TRBJ2-2; 14 nucleotides align to TRBD2. Germline V lookup: CDR1 SGHAT, CDR2 FQNNGV. This CDR3 comprises 19 residues. The ends lost 5 bases at V and 5 bases at J; junction bases unmatched: 13. The CDR3 nucleotides are TGTGCCAGCAGCCGACCTGGGGGACTAGCGGGAGATCGAACCGGGGAGCTGTTTTTT. Encoded protein: CASSRPGGLAGDRTGELFF.

This clone was counted at least ten times. The genes are TRBV4-3 and TRBJ1-4, with D maybe TRBD1 (6 bases). Germline V CDR1 and CDR2: LGHNA, YSLEER. V was shortened by 1 base and J by 5 bases, with 8 bases between the two germline ends. CDR3 length: 14 amino acids. CDR3 sequence: CASSQGQGNEKLFF. As DNA, the CDR3 is TGCGCCAGCAGCCAAGGCCAGGGGAATGAAAAACTGTTTTTT.

This clone was observed at least ten times. This chain uses TRBV20-1 with TRBJ2-5, with TRBD2 matching over 15 bases. J lost 4 bases, V lost 5 bases, and 8 bases had no gene match. There are 16 residues in the CDR3. The V gene's germline CDR1 is DFQATT and CDR2 SNEGSKA (reference sequence). This CDR3 reads CSAEMGLAGGGETQYF. In nucleotides, the CDR3 is TGCAGTGCTGAGATGGGACTAGCGGGAGGCGGAGAGACCCAGTACTTC.

This clone was observed many times. The chain carries TRBV12-3 or TRBV12-4 and TRBJ1-2; tentative D call: TRBD1 (6 bases). The CDR3 loop spans 12 amino acids. Trimming took 8 bases from V and 0 from J, leaving 7 bases between them. The CDR3 loop is CASEGANYGYTF. CDR3 coding DNA: TGTGCCAGCGAGGGGGCTAACTATGGCTACACCTTC.

This clone has ten or more counts. This may come from a read error, since a much larger clone is one base off. The chain links TRBV6-1 to TRBJ2-7; D unresolved. CDR3 length: 13 residues. Per the germline V gene, CDR1 is MNHNS and CDR2 is SASEGT. V gave up 11 bases and J gave up 2 bases, with 16 bases separating them. The CDR3 protein is CAAHGGVAYEQYF. The DNA for the CDR3 is TGTGCCGCCCACGGTGGCGTTGCCTACGAGCAGTACTTC.

At least ten counts were recorded for this clone. The chain couples TRBV6-1 to TRBJ1-3, with TRBD1 matching 10 bases. This CDR3 is 16 amino acids long. With 6 bases clipped from V and 4 bases from J, the junction kept 9 bases outside the gene matches. Germline lookup yields CDR1 MNHNS and CDR2 SASEGT. CDR3 in DNA: TGTGCCAGCAGACCCCCGGGACAGGGGAAAGGAAACACCATATATTTT. This codes for CASRPPGQGKGNTIYF.

This clone was recorded at least ten times. The chain has TRBV18 and TRBJ2-1; D is perhaps TRBD2 (6 bases). This CDR3 is built from 15 residues. V lost 0 bases and J lost 6, with 12 bases in between. Per germline, CDR1 KGHSH and CDR2 LQKENI. The CDR3 coding sequence is TGTGCCAGCTCACCACCCGGACTAACTAGCAATGAGCAGTTCTTC. It codes for CASSPPGLTSNEQFF.

This clone appeared many times. The gene calls are TRBV28 and TRBJ1-3, with D tentatively TRBD1 (6 bases). The germline gives CDR1 MDHEN, CDR2 SYDVKM. Trimming left V 6 bases short and J 3 bases short, with 18 bases between. The CDR3 has 16 amino acids. This chain's CDR3 is CASSPPLGGGGNTIYF. The DNA of the CDR3 is TGTGCCAGCAGCCCTCCTCTCGGAGGGGGTGGAAACACCATATATTTT.

In its sample, this clone was seen a few times. The rearrangement links TRBV28 to TRBJ1-2; no clear D gene. The germline V and J ends were trimmed by 3 bases and 2 bases, with 7 bases remaining between them. Germline lookup yields CDR1 MDHEN and CDR2 SYDVKM. The CDR3 consists of 13 residues. The chain's CDR3 is CASSFSQNYGYTF. Here the CDR3 DNA reads TGTGCCAGCAGTTTTAGTCAGAACTATGGCTACACCTTC.